This T cell receptor beta chain was recorded in a study of early T cells in non-severe SARS-CoV-2 infection. A few counts support this clonotype. The germline gene is not matched at one end of the junction; a read error may be the cause. CDR1 and CDR2 from the germline V gene are MGHDK and SYGVNS. The CDR3 has 14 residues. TCRdb called the 5' RACE reads again in MiXCR, with one record for every CDR3 protein. The table has roughly 120,000 distinct CDR3 sequences, more than 13% seen once. The sequenced sample consisted of whole blood. The V and J genes are TRBV25-1 and TRBJ1-2, with D perhaps TRBD1 (6 bases). The receptor was derived from an adult who was a healthcare worker with PCR-confirmed SARS-CoV-2 infection or an uninfected control (not recorded which). Here the CDR3 DNA reads TGTGCCAGCAGTAAACAGGGTGTCGGCTATGGCTACACATTC. This codes for CASSKQGVGYGYTF.